A single sample is the source of the 8 T cell receptor beta chains below, sequenced in a study of cytomegalovirus exposure and HLA in healthy donors. The protocol was immunoSEQ multiplex PCR, while the TCRdb copy is restricted to in-frame clones and leaves out a portion. The sample shows roughly 250,000 clones, roughly 86% of them seen only once. Sequencing used PBMCs. The receptors stem from a woman aged 25 to 39 in good health and CMV-seropositive.

Only a few counts were recorded for this clone. The CDR3 here is CASSLALGDSYEQYF. The CDR3 nucleotides are TGTGCCAGCAGCTTAGCGCTAGGGGACTCCTACGAGCAGTACTTC. This chain uses TRBV7-9 with TRBJ2-7, with D perhaps TRBD1 (5 bases). V lost 0 bases and J lost 0, with 9 bases in between. CDR1 and CDR2 (germline): SEHNR, FQNEAQ (reference sequence). The CDR3 covers 15 residues.

CDR3 nucleotides: TGTGCCAGCAGCCCCACCGGCCCGACTTACGAGCAGTACTTC. Protein sequence: CASSPTGPTYEQYF. This chain joins TRBV7-9 and TRBJ2-7; D gene unclear. This CDR3 comprises 14 residues. Looked up from germline, CDR1 is SEHNR and CDR2 is FQNEAQ (reference sequence). Deletions cut 5 bases from V and 4 bases from J, with 15 bases between.

V and J are TRBV27 and TRBJ1-5; D not certain. The CDR3 spans 15 residues. V was cut by 6 bases and J by 0 bases, with 12 bases left in between. Looked up from germline, CDR1 is MNHEY and CDR2 is SMNVEV (reference sequence). CDR3 coding DNA: TGTGCCAGCAGACAATACACATATAGCAATCAGCCCCAGCATTTT. Translation gives CASRQYTYSNQPQHF.

This sequence joins TRBV28 and TRBJ1-2; maybe TRBD1 (5 bases). Germline CDR1 MDHEN, CDR2 SYDVKM. Trimming removed 8 bases from V and 3 bases from J, with 13 bases in between. The CDR3 is made up of 13 amino acids. DNA of the CDR3: TGTGCCAGCTGGGGGGGGGAGTACTATGGCTACACCTTC. This gives the protein CASWGGEYYGYTF.

The J gene is TRBJ2-2, the V gene TRBV27, with 10 bases identical to TRBD2. The V gene end was trimmed by 5 bases and the J gene end by 7 bases; junction bases not matched to a gene: 16. CDR3 length: 18 residues. Germline V gene data show CDR1 as MNHEY and CDR2 as SMNVEV (reference sequence). Written as DNA, the CDR3 is TGTGCCAGCAGTAAAGTACACGGAGCGGGAGGGACTGGCGGGGAGCTGTTTTTT. It codes for CASSKVHGAGGTGGELFF.

V is TRBV27 and J is TRBJ2-7, with 7 bases aligning to TRBD1. The length of the CDR3 is 11 residues. The J segment lost 4 bases and the V segment lost 6 bases, leaving 0 bases of the junction unmatched. Germline V gene lookup returns CDR1 MNHEY and CDR2 SMNVEV (reference sequence). CDR3 sequence reads: CASRDRYEQYF. CDR3 DNA sequence: TGTGCCAGCAGGGACAGGTACGAGCAGTACTTC.

The CDR3 coding sequence is TGTGCCAGTAGTACCTTACAGGATTCCCAGCCATTTGCGGCTTTCTTT. It encodes CASSTLQDSQPFAAFF. The chain employs TRBV19 and TRBJ1-1, with a possible D match to TRBD1 (5 bases). CDR3 size: 16 residues. Between the trimmed V and J ends, which lost 4 bases and 11 bases, there was a span of 26 bases. Germline CDR1 is LNHDA and CDR2 is SQIVND (reference sequence).

To note about this clone: Other DNA sequences from this sample encode an identical CDR3 as well. The genes are TRBV6-6 and TRBJ1-1; no firm D call. This CDR3 has 13 amino acids. The germline V and J ends were trimmed by 4 bases and 1 base, with 7 bases remaining between them. The V gene's germline CDR1 is MNHNY and CDR2 SVGAGI (reference sequence). Here the CDR3 DNA reads TGTGCCAGCAGTTTTCCAGGGAACACTGAAGCTTTCTTT. Amino acid sequence: CASSFPGNTEAFF.